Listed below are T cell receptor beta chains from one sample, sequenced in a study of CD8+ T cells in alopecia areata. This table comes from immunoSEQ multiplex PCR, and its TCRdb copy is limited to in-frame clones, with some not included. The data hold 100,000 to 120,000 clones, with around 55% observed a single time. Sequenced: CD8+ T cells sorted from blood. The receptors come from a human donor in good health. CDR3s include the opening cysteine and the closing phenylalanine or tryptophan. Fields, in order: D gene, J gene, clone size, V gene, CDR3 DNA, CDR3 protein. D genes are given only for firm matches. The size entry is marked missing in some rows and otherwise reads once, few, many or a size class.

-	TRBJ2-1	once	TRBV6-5	TGTGCCAGCAGACCAACAACAGGGAACTACAATGAGCAGTTCTTC	CASRPTTGNYNEQFF
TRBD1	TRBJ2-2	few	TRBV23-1	TGCGCCAGCAGTCCCCCGGGACAGGGACCCACCGGGGAGCTGTTTTTT	CASSPPGQGPTGELFF
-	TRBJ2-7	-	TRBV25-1	TGTGCCAGCAGTGAATCGTCCGGGACCAGTTACGAGCAGTACTTC	CASSESSGTSYEQYF
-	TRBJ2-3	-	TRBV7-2	TGTGCCAGCAGCTTAGCCACAGCATTCTCGGATACGCAGTATTTT	CASSLATAFSDTQYF
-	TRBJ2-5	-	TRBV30	TGTGCCTGGAGTGTACCCAGGGTCGATACTCAAGAGACCCAGTACTTC	CAWSVPRVDTQETQYF
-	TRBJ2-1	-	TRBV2	TGTGCCAGCAGTGAAAGGGATGTCGCCTACAATGAGCAGTTCTTC	CASSERDVAYNEQFF
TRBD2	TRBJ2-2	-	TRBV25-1	TGTGCCAGCGTAGGACTAGTTGACGGGGAGCTGTTTTTT	CASVGLVDGELFF
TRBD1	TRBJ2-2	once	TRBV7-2	TGTGCCAGCAGCCGAAAGGACAGGGCCGGGGAGCTGTTTTTT	CASSRKDRAGELFF
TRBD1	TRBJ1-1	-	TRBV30	TGTGCCTGGAGTGTCCGGGACAGGGTGAACACTGAAGCTTTCTTT	CAWSVRDRVNTEAFF
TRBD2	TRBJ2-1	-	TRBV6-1	TGTGCCAGCAGTGCCGAGCGGGGGGGCTACAATGAGCAGTTCTTC	CASSAERGGYNEQFF
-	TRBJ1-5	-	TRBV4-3	TGCGCCAGCAGCCGAACAGCCTCCCCCAATCAGCCCCAGCATTTT	CASSRTASPNQPQHF
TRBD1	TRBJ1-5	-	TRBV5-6	TGTGCCAGCAGCTTCGGGACAGGGGGAAATCAGCCCCAGCATTTT	CASSFGTGGNQPQHF
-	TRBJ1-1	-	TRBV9	TGTGCCAGCAGCCCCCCCTCTGCCCTCAGGAACACTGAAGCTTTCTTT	CASSPPSALRNTEAFF
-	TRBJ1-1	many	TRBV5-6	TGTGCCAGCAGCTTGTTGTTCAGGTCCACTGAAGCTTTCTTT	CASSLLFRSTEAFF
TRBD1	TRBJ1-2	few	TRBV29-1	TGCAGCTCCGGGACAGGGAGCGGCTACACCTTC	CSSGTGSGYTF
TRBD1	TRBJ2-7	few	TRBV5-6	TGTGCCAGCAACGAGGCAGGGGGTTTCTACGAGCAGTACTTC	CASNEAGGFYEQYF
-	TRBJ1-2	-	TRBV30	TGTGCCTGGACCCCTTCCGGGGGGCATCGGAACTATGGCTACACCTTC	CAWTPSGGHRNYGYTF
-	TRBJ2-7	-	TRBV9	TGTGCCAGCAGCGTAACGGCTGGGGTATCCAGGGAGCAGTACTTC	CASSVTAGVSREQYF
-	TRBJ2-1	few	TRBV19	TGTGCCAGTAGTATAGGGGACTACAATGAGCAGTTCTTC	CASSIGDYNEQFF
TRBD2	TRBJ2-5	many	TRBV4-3	TGCGCCAGCAGCCAAGTTGCGGGGGGAGCCCAAGAGACCCAGTACTTC	CASSQVAGGAQETQYF
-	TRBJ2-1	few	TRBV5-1	TGCGCCAGCAGCTTGGCTGGGAACCCGAATGAGCAGTTCTTC	CASSLAGNPNEQFF
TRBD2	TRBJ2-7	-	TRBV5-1	TGCGCCAGCAGCGTGAGCGGGGGGGCCAACTACGAGCAGTACTTC	CASSVSGGANYEQYF
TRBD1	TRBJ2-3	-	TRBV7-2	TGTGCCAGCAGTCCTAACCCGACAGGGTGGTCAGATACGCAGTATTTT	CASSPNPTGWSDTQYF
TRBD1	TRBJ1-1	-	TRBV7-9	TGTGCCAGCAGCTCGGCGGACAGGGGTGATTATGAAGCTTTCTTT	CASSSADRGDYEAFF
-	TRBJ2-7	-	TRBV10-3	TGTGCCATCGGAGAGTACGAGCAGTACTTC	CAIGEYEQYF
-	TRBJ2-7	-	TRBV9	TGTGCCAGCAGCGTAGTATCGGGGGCCGAGCAGTACTTC	CASSVVSGAEQYF
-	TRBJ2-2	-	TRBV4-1	TGCGCCAGCAGCGCAAGACCAAACACCGGGGAGCTGTTTTTT	CASSARPNTGELFF
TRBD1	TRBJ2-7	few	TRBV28	TGTGCCAGCAGTTTTTCGGGACAGGGGGGCTACGAGCAGTACTTC	CASSFSGQGGYEQYF
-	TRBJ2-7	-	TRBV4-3	TGCGCCAGCAGCCAAGATTTCCTACCAGCGTACGAGCAGTACTTC	CASSQDFLPAYEQYF
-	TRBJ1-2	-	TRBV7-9	TGTGCCAGCAGCCGACAGGACGACTATGGCTACACCTTC	CASSRQDDYGYTF
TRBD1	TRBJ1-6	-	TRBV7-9	TGTGCCAGCAGCTTGGGACAGCAAAATTCACCCCTCCACTTT	CASSLGQQNSPLHF
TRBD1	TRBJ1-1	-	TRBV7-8	TGTGCCAGCAGCCCAAGGACAGGGAGGAGCACTGAAGCTTTCTTT	CASSPRTGRSTEAFF
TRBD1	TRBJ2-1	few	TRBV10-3	TGTGCCATCAGTCTTAGGGGGGACAGGGTCCCCTACAATGAGCAGTTCTTC	CAISLRGDRVPYNEQFF
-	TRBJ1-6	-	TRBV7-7	TGTGCTAGCAGCTTAGCGGTGAATTCACCCCTCCACTTT	CASSLAVNSPLHF
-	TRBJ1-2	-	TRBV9	TGTGCCAGCAGCGACTCCGAGTTCCCGGCGGGGCTCTATGGCTACACCTTC	CASSDSEFPAGLYGYTF
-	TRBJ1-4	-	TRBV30	TGTGCCTGGAGCGCGGGCCTGAGAAGTGAAAAACTGTTTTTT	CAWSAGLRSEKLFF
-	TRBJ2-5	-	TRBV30	TGTGCCTGGATGGACCAACGGGAGACCCAGTACTTC	CAWMDQRETQYF
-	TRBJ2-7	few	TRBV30	TGTGCCTGGATACCGGTAGGGAATGAGCAGTACTTC	CAWIPVGNEQYF
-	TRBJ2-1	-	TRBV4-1	TGCGCCAGCAGCCATCCGTTGTGGGGGCTGAATGAGCAGTTCTTC	CASSHPLWGLNEQFF
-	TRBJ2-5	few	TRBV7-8	TGTGCCAGCAGCATCCCCGTTGAGCAAGAGACCCAGTACTTC	CASSIPVEQETQYF
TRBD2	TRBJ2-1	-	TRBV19	TGTGCCAGTAAGGGAGGGACCTACAATGAGCAGTTCTTC	CASKGGTYNEQFF
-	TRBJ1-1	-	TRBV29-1	TGCAGCGTGCTAACGATGAACACTGAAGCTTTCTTT	CSVLTMNTEAFF
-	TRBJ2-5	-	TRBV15	TGTGCCACCAGCAGAGAGGGCAGGCTTCAAGAGACCCAGTACTTC	CATSREGRLQETQYF
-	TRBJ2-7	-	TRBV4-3	TGCGCCAGCAGCCAAGAGTTTCTCTCCTACGAGCAGTACTTC	CASSQEFLSYEQYF
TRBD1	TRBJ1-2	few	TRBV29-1	TGCAGCGTTGGGGGACAGGGGCACTATGGCTACACCTTC	CSVGGQGHYGYTF
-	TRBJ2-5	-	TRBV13	TGTGCCAGCAGCTTAGGAGGGGGCCAAGAGACCCAGTACTTC	CASSLGGGQETQYF
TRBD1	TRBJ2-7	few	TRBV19	TGTGCCAGTAGCCCCGGGACAGGGGGCTACGAGCAGTACTTC	CASSPGTGGYEQYF
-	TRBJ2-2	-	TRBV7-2	TGTGCCAGCAGCTTTATCAGGGAGCGTGGCGGGGAGCTGTTTTTT	CASSFIRERGGELFF
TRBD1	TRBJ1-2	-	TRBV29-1	TGCAGCGTCCGATCCCCGGGACAGGGATATGGCTACACCTTC	CSVRSPGQGYGYTF
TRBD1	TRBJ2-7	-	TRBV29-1	TGCAGCGTTAAGACAGGGGATACCTACGAGCAGTACTTC	CSVKTGDTYEQYF
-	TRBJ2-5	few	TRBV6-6	TGTGCCAGCAGACAGGGTGTAGAGACCCAGTACTTC	CASRQGVETQYF
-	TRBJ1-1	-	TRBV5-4	TGTGCCAGCAGCTTGGAAGGGATAGGTGGTTTTGACACTGAAGCTTTCTTT	CASSLEGIGGFDTEAFF
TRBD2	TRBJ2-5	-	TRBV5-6	TGTGCCAGCAGCGGGGGGGAAGAGACCCAGTACTTC	CASSGGEETQYF
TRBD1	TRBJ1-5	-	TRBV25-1	TGTGCCAGAAGACAGGGCGGGAATGTGTGGTATCAGCCCCAGCATTTT	CARRQGGNVWYQPQHF